The 8 T cell receptor beta chains presented below share a single source sample, sequenced in a study of T cell responses to AZD1222 COVID-19 vaccine. The repertoire was sequenced with immunoSEQ multiplex PCR; TCRdb's copy has only in-frame clones and lacks some. The sample includes some 140,000 clones, roughly 90% of them seen just once. The sample in question was peripheral blood, obtained on day 0 of AZD1222 vaccination. Receptors originate from an adult in good health.

The chain is built from TRBV14 and TRBJ1-2, with D possibly TRBD1 on 6 matching bases. The germline gives CDR1 SGHDN, CDR2 FVKESK. This CDR3 has 18 residues. Trimming pared 0 bases from V and 1 base from J, leaving 18 bases between. The CDR3 spells CASSQEGRGFLLNYGYTF. In DNA form, the CDR3 reads TGTGCCAGCAGCCAAGAGGGCAGGGGCTTTCTCCTTAACTATGGCTACACCTTC. The variable domain in full, completed from reference TRBV14 and TRBJ1-2, reads EAGVTQFPSHSVIEKGQTVTLRCDPISGHDNLYWYRRVMGKEIKFLLHFVKESKQDESGMPNNRFLAERTGGTYSTLKVQPAELEDSGVYFCASSQEGRGFLLNYGYTFGSGTRLTVV.

V and J are TRBV19 and TRBJ1-2; weak D call: TRBD1 (6 bases). The CDR3 covers 17 residues. The germline gives CDR1 LNHDA, CDR2 SQIVND (reference sequence). Trimming left V 5 bases short and J 1 base short, with 20 bases between. CDR3 DNA: TGTGCCAGTAGTGCCCGGACCTGGACAGAAGTTAACTATGGCTACACCTTC. This gives the protein CASSARTWTEVNYGYTF.

The gene calls are TRBV12-3 or TRBV12-4 and TRBJ1-2, with D unresolved. The CDR3 sequence is 10 residues long. V was pared by 2 bases and J by 5 bases, with 0 bases between. The CDR3 loop reads CASSLYGYTF. The CDR3 nucleotides read TGTGCCAGCAGTTTATATGGCTACACCTTC.

The chain uses TRBV6-5 and TRBJ1-1; 7 nucleotides align to TRBD1. Germline V gene data show CDR1 as MNHEY and CDR2 as SVGAGI. Trimming removed 6 bases from V and 0 bases from J; junction bases left unmatched: 4. This CDR3 has 14 amino acids. The CDR3 spells CASRPGQMNTEAFF. The CDR3 region has the DNA TGTGCCAGCAGGCCGGGACAGATGAACACTGAAGCTTTCTTT.

The J gene is TRBJ1-1, the V gene TRBV5-1, with D possibly TRBD1 on 5 matching bases. V was shortened by 4 bases and J by 0 bases, with 16 bases between the two germline ends. This CDR3 has 16 residues. Germline V gene data show CDR1 as SGHRS and CDR2 as YFSETQ. In DNA form, the CDR3 reads TGCGCCAGCAGCCCGGGGACCGGGACGGTGAACACTGAAGCTTTCTTT. It translates to CASSPGTGTVNTEAFF.

This chain uses TRBV9 with TRBJ1-1, with 7 bases matching TRBD1. Germline lookup yields CDR1 SGDLS and CDR2 YYNGEE. The CDR3 consists of 17 residues. Trimming removed 8 bases from V and 1 base from J; junction bases left unmatched: 17. The CDR3 DNA reads TGTGCCAGTAGTCCTACAGGGGTTGGGACCGAGAACACTGAAGCTTTCTTT. This gives the protein CASSPTGVGTENTEAFF.

This clone was recorded once. This sequence joins TRBV14 and TRBJ1-1; D is perhaps TRBD1 (5 bases). The CDR3 runs 18 residues. CDR1 and CDR2 from the germline V gene are SGHDN and FVKESK. V lost 0 bases and J lost 1, with 18 bases in between. Written as DNA, the CDR3 is TGTGCCAGCAGCCAAGATCCTTCGGCAGGGCAGGAGAACACTGAAGCTTTCTTT. It is translated as CASSQDPSAGQENTEAFF.

The chain is built from TRBV6-2 or TRBV6-3 and TRBJ1-2, with 8 bases that match TRBD1. The CDR3 spans 13 residues. After removal of 6 bases from V and 5 bases from J, the junction contained 5 bases not matched to a gene. Germline V gene data show CDR1 as MNHEY and CDR2 as SVGEGT. CDR3 protein: CASSGQGMYGYTF. CDR3 bases: TGTGCCAGCAGCGGACAGGGAATGTATGGCTACACCTTC.